This T cell receptor beta chain was sequenced for a study of cytomegalovirus exposure and HLA in healthy donors. Findings of the study overall: The study recorded fewer than 200 TCR beta chains that were cytomegalovirus-associated. In all likelihood, a cluster of highly shared sequence variants was a sequencing artifact. Information on immune exposure was restricted to one variable (CMV serostatus). When the data were analyzed later, several of the most significant clusters appeared to be linked to common viral pathogens.

A word on this clone: No antigen is known for it.

This CDR3 comprises 16 residues. With V trimmed by 6 bases and J by 8 bases, 14 bases remained unmatched. Germline V CDR1 and CDR2: MNHNY, SVGAGI (reference sequence). Amplification used 60 Vbeta primers and 13 Jbeta primers. The data were produced by immunoSEQ multiplex PCR, yet TCRdb's version contains in-frame clones alone and is incomplete. The sample contains some 130,000 clones, 70% to 80% of which appear only once. The chain links TRBV6-6 to TRBJ2-1, with TRBD2 matching 9 bases. The receptor was derived from a man aged 35-49 years in good health and CMV-seropositive. Sequencing was performed on PBMCs. The CDR3 bases are TGTGCCAGCAGAAAAGGTTTTCTAGCGGGGAGCGATGAGCAGTTCTTC. It yields the protein CASRKGFLAGSDEQFF.